The present TCR beta chain was sequenced within a study of long-term antiretroviral therapy in people with HIV. Study-wide results and caveats: Upon ART, diversity increased but remained lower than transplant donor controls. Against controls, HIV repertoires showed narrower ranges of CDR3 length. Before ART, certain clones expanded, and these dominated the repertoire at all time points.

At survey level, the immunoSEQ assay was run in its v3.0 version. Profiling relied on immunoSEQ multiplex PCR, and the TCRdb table lists in-frame clones only, not all of them. The sample has tens of thousands of clones, 86% seen once; the top ten hold about 4%. CDR1 LNHDA and CDR2 SQIVND come from the germline V gene (reference sequence). The CDR3 has 14 amino acids. V was cut by 0 bases and J by 8 bases, with 12 bases left in between. On this clone: Its target is not known.

The genes are TRBV19 and TRBJ2-3; TRBD1 might be the D (5 bases). The source was unsorted PBMCs, collected 1.2 years after starting antiretroviral therapy. This clonotype was sampled from a woman aged 45-60 years with HIV. The CDR3 loop reads CASSIEGVVGTQYF. DNA of the CDR3: TGTGCCAGTAGTATAGAAGGGGTAGTTGGTACGCAGTATTTT.